This T cell receptor beta chain was recovered during a study of technical replicates of blood from several donors. From germline, CDR1 is KGHSH and CDR2 LQKENI. Losses at the gene ends were 3 bases for V and 1 base for J; bases not matched to a gene: 2. CDR3 size: 15 residues. Using immunoSEQ multiplex PCR, the repertoire was profiled, and TCRdb retains in-frame clones only, with some absent. The profile covers 95,000 to 100,000 clones, with nearly 97% appearing a single time and 0.2% to 0.25% taken by the ten largest. The V gene is TRBV18, the J gene TRBJ2-7, with TRBD2 identical over 11 bases. The clonotype originates from a human donor in good health. The sample consisted of T cells isolated from PBMCs. CDR3 DNA sequence: TGTGCCAGCTCACCGGGACTAGCGGAATCCTACGAGCAGTACTTC. The encoded protein is CASSPGLAESYEQYF.